Here is one T cell receptor (beta chain) with its context. These data originate in a study of blood T cell repertoires in COVID-19. At the level of the study: Acute-phase and convalescent COVID-19 samples originated in the United States, Italy and Spain.

Authors' methods: Estimates of nucleated cell counts were drawn from the amplification of reference gene primers. Libraries were prepared by immunoSEQ multiplex PCR; TCRdb keeps only in-frame clonotypes and omits some of them. V, J and clone size are those of that table, while D and trimming were read from the DNA. The table records about 160,000 clones, roughly four fifths of them present only once. The V and J ends lost 0 bases and 5 bases respectively, with 20 bases between them. Germline loops: CDR1 MNHEY, CDR2 SVGEGT. The CDR3 is made up of 18 amino acids. The specimen was peripheral blood. V and J are TRBV6-2 or TRBV6-3 and TRBJ1-3, with TRBD1 as a possible D gene (6 bases). The origin of this receptor is a man between 70 and 80 years old who had recovered from COVID-19. CDR3 sequence (DNA): TGTGCCAGCAGTTACTCGAGGTCAGGGGCTACGGCAAGAAACACCATATATTTT. Its protein is CASSYSRSGATARNTIYF.